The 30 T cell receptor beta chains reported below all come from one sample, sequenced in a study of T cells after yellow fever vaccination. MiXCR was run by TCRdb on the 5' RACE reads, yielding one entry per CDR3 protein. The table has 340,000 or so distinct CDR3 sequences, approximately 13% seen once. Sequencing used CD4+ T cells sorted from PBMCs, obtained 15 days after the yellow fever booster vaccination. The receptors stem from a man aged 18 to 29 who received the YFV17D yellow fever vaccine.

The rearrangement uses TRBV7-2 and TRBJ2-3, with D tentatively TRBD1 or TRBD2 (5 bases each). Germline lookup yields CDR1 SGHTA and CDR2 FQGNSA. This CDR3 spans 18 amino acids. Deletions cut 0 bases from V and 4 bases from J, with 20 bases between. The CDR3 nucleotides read TGTGCCAGCAGCTTAGCCCCCTCGACGGGGTGGGGCGCAGATACGCAGTATTTT. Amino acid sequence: CASSLAPSTGWGADTQYF.

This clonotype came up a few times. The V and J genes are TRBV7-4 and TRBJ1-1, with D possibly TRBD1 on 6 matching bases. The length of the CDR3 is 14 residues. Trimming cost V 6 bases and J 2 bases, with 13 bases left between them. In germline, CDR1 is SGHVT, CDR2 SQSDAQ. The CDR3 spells CASRSGTPNTEAFF. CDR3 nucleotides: TGTGCCAGCAGATCGGGGACACCTAACACTGAAGCTTTCTTT. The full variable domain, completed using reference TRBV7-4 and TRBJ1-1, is GAGVSQSPRYKVAKRGRDVALRCDSISGHVTLYWYRQTLGQGSEVLTYSQSDAQRDKSGRPSGRFSAERPERSVSTLKIQRTEQGDSAVYLCASRSGTPNTEAFFGQGTRLTVV.

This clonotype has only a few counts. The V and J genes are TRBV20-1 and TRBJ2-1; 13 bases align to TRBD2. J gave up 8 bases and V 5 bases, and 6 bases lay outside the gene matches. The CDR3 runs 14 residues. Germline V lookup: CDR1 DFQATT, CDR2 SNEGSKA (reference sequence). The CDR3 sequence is CSASGTSGVYEQFF. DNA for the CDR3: TGCAGTGCTTCCGGGACTAGCGGGGTCTATGAGCAGTTCTTC.

CDR3 in amino acids: CASAFQGLNTEAFF. CDR3 DNA: TGTGCCAGCGCATTTCAGGGGTTGAACACTGAAGCTTTCTTT. The chain uses TRBV12-3 or TRBV12-4 and TRBJ1-1; D perhaps matches TRBD1 (6 bases). The CDR3 totals 14 residues. V lost 8 bases and J 0 bases, leaving 13 bases between the germline ends.

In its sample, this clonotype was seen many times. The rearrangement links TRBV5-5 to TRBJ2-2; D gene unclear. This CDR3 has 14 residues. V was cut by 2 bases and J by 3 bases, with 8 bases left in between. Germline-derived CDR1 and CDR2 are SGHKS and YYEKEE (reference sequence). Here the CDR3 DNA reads TGTGCCAGCAGCTTTCCGGTTTACACCGGGGAGCTGTTTTTT. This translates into CASSFPVYTGELFF.

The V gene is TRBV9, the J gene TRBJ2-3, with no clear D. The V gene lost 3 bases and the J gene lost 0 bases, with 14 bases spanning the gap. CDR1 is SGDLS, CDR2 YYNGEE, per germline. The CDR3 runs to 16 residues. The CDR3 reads CASSGFSIASTDTQYF. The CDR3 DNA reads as TGTGCCAGCAGCGGATTTTCTATTGCTAGCACAGATACGCAGTATTTT.

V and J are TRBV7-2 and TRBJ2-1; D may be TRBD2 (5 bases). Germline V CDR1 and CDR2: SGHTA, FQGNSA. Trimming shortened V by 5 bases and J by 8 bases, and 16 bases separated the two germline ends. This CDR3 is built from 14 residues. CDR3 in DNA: TGTGCCAGCAGCCCTTCTTGGGTTAGCGATGAGCAGTTCTTC. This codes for CASSPSWVSDEQFF.

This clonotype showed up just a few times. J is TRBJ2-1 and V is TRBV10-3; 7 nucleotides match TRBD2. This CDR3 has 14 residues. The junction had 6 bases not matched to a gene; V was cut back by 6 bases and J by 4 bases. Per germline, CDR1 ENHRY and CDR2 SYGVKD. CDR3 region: CAIRPLGGYNEQFF. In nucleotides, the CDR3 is TGTGCCATCAGACCCCTCGGGGGGTACAATGAGCAGTTCTTC.

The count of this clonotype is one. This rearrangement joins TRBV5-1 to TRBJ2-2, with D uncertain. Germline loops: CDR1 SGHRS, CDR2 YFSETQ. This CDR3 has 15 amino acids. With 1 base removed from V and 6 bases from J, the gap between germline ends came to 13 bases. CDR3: CASSLFLGMSGELFF. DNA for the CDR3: TGCGCCAGCAGCTTGTTTCTAGGGATGTCCGGGGAGCTGTTTTTT.

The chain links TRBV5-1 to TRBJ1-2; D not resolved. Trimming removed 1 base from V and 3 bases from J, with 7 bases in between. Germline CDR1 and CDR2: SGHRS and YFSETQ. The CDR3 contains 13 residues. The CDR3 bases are TGCGCCAGCAGCTTGAACATTCACTATGGCTACACCTTC. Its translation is CASSLNIHYGYTF.

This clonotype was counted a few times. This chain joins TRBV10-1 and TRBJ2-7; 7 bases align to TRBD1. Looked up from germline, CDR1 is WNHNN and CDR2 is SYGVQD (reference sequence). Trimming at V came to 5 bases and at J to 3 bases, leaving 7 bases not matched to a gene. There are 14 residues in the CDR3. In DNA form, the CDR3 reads TGCGCCAGCAGTCATCCGGACAGGAGCTACGAGCAGTACTTC. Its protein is CASSHPDRSYEQYF.

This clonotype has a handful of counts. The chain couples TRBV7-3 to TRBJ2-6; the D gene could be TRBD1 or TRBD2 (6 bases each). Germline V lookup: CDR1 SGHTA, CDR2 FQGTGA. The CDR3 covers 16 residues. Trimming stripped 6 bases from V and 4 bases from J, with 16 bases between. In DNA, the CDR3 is TGTGCCAGCAGTCCGAGGGGGGCCCCCGGGGCCAACGTCCTGACTTTC. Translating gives CASSPRGAPGANVLTF.

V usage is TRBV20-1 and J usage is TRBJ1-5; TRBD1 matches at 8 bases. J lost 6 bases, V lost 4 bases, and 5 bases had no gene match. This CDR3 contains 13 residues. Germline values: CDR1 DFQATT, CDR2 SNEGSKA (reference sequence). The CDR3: CSATTGVGQPQHF. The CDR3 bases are TGCAGTGCTACGACAGGGGTAGGTCAGCCCCAGCATTTT.

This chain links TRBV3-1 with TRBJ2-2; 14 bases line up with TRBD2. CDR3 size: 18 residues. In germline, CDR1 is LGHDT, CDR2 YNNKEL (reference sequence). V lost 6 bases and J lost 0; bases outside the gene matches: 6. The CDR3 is CASRPGLAGGANTGELFF. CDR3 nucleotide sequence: TGTGCCAGCAGGCCAGGACTAGCGGGGGGCGCGAACACCGGGGAGCTGTTTTTT. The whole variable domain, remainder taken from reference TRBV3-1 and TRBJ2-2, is DTAVSQTPKYLVTQMGNDKSIKCEQNLGHDTMYWYKQDSKKFLKIMFSYNNKELIINETVPNRFSPKSPDKAHLNLHINSLELGDSAVYFCASRPGLAGGANTGELFFGEGSRLTVL.

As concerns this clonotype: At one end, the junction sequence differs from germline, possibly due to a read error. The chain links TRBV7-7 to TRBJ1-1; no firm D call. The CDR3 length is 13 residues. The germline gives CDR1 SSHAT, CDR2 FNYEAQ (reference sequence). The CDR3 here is CASSDGVNTEAFF. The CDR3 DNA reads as TGTGCTAGCAGCGATGGGGTGAACACTGAAGCTTTCTTT.

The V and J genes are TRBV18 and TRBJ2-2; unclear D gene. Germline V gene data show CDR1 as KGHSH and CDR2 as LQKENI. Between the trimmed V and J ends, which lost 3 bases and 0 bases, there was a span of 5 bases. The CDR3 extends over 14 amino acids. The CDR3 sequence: CASSPLPNTGELFF. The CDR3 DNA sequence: TGTGCCAGCTCACCTCTACCGAACACCGGGGAGCTGTTTTTT.

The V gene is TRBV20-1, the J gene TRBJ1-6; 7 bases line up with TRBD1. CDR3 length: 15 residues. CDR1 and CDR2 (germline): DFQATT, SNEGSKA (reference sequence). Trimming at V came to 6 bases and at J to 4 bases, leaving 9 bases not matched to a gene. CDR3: CSAETAGGYNSPLHF. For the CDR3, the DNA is TGCAGTGCCGAGACAGCAGGGGGGTATAATTCACCCCTCCACTTT.

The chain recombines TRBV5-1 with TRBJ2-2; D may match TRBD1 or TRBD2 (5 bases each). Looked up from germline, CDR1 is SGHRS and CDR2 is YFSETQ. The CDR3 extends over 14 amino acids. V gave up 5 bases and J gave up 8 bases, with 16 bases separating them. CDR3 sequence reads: CASRAGTSLGELFF. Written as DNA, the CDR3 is TGCGCCAGCAGAGCCGGGACCTCGTTGGGGGAGCTGTTTTTT.

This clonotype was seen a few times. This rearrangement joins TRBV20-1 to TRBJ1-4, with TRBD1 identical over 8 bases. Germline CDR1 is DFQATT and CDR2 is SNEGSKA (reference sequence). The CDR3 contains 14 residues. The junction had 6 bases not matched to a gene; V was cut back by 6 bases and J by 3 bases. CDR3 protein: CSARTGPSNEKLFF. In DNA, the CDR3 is TGCAGTGCGAGGACAGGGCCGTCTAATGAAAAACTGTTTTTT.

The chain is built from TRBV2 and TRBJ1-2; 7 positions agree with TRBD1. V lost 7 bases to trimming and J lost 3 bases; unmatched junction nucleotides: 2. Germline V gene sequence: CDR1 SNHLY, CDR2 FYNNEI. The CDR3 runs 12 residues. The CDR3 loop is CASTQGDYGYTF. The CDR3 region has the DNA TGTGCCAGCACGCAGGGGGACTATGGCTACACCTTC.

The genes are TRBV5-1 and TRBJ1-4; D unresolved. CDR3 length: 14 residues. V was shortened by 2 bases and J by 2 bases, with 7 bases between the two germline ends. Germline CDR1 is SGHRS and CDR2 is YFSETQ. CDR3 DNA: TGCGCCAGCAGCTTTGGCCAGACTAATGAAAAACTGTTTTTT. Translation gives CASSFGQTNEKLFF.

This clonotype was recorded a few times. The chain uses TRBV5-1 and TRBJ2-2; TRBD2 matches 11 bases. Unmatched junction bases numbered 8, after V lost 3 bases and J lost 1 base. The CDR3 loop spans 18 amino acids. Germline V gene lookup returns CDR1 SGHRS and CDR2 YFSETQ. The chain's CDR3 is CASSSRLAGRLNTGELFF. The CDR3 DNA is TGCGCCAGCAGCTCCCGACTAGCGGGACGACTGAACACCGGGGAGCTGTTTTTT. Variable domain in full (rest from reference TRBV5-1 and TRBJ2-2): KAGVTQTPRYLIKTRGQQVTLSCSPISGHRSVSWYQQTPGQGLQFLFEYFSETQRNKGNFPGRFSGRQFSNSRSEMNVSTLELGDSALYLCASSSRLAGRLNTGELFFGEGSRLTVL.

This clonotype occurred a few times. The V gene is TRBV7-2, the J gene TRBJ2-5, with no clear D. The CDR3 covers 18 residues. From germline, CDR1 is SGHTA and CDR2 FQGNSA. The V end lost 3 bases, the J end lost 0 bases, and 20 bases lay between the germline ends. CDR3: CASSFQARTRTYQETQYF. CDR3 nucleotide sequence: TGTGCCAGCAGCTTTCAAGCTAGGACCCGCACGTACCAAGAGACCCAGTACTTC.

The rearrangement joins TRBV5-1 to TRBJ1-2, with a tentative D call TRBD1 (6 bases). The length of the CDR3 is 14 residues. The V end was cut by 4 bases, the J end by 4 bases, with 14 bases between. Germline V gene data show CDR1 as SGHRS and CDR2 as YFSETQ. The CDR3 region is CASSTADRSYGYTF. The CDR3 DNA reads TGCGCCAGCAGCACCGCGGACAGATCCTATGGCTACACCTTC.

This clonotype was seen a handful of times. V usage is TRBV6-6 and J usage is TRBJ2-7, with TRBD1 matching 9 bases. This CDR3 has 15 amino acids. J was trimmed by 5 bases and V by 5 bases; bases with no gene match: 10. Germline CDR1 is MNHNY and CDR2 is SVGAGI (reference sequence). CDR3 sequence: CASSLAGTGYNEQYV. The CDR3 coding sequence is TGTGCCAGCAGTCTTGCCGGGACAGGGTACAACGAGCAGTACGTC.

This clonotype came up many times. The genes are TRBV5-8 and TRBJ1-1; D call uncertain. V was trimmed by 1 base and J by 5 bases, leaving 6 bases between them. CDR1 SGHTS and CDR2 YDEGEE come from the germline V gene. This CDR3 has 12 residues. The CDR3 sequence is CASSLTVTEAFF. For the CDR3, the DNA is TGTGCCAGCAGCTTGACGGTGACTGAAGCTTTCTTT.

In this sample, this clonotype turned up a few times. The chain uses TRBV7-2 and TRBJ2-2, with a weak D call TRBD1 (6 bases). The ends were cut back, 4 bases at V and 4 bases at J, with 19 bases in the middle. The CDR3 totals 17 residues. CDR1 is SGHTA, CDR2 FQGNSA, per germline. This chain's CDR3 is CASSSDTGTIFTGELFF. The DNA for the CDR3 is TGTGCCAGCAGCTCGGACACAGGGACCATCTTCACCGGGGAGCTGTTTTTT.

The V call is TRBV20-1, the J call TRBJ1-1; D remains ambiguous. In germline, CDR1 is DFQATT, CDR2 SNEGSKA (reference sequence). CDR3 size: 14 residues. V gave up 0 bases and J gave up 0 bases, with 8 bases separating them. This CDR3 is CSARDRFMNTEAFF. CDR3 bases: TGCAGTGCTAGAGATAGGTTTATGAACACTGAAGCTTTCTTT.

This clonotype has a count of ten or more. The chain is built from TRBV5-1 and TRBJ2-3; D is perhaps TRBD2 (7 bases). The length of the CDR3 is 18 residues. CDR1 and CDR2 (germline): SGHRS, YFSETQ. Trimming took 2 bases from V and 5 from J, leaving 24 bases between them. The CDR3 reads CASSFPWDRGGGKDTQYF. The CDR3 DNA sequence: TGCGCCAGCAGCTTCCCTTGGGATCGTGGCGGGGGCAAAGATACGCAGTATTTT.

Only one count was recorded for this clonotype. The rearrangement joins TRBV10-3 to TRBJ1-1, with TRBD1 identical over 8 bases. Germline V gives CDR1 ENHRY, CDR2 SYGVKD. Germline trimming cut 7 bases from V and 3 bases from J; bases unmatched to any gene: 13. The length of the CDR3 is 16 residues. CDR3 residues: CAITRDRGGFDTEAFF. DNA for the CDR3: TGTGCCATCACCCGAGACAGGGGCGGATTCGACACTGAAGCTTTCTTT.